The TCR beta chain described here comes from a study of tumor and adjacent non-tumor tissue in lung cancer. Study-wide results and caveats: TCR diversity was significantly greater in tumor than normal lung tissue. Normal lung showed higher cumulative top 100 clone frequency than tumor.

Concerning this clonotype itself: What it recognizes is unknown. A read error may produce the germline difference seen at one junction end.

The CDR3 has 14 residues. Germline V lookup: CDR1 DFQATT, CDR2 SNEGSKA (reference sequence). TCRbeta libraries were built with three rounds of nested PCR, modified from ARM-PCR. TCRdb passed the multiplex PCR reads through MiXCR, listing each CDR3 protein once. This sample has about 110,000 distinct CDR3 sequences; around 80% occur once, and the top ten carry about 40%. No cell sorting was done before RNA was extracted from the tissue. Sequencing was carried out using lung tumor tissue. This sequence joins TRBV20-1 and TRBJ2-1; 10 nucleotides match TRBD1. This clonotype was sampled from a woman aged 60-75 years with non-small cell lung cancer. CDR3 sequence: CSAKGQGGFNEQCF. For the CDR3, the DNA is TGCAGTGCAAAAGGACAGGGGGGATTCAATGAGCAGTGCTTC.